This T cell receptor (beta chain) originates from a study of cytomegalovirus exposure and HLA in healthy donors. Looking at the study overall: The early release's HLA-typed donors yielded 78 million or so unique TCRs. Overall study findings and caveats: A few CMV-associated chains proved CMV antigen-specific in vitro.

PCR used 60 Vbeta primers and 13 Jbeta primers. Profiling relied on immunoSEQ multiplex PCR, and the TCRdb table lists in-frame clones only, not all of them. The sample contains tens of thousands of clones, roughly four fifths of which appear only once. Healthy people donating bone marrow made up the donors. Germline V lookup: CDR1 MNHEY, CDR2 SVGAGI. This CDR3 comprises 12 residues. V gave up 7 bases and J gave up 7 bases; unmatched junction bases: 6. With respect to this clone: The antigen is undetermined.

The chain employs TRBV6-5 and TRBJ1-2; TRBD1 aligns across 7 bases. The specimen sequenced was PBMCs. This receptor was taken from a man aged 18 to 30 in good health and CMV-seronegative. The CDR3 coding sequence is TGTGCCAGCATCGGAGGGGGCAGTGGCTACACCTTC. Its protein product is CASIGGGSGYTF.